The subject of this entry is one TCR beta chain. Its matching antigen is unknown. V gave up 4 bases and J gave up 1 base; unmatched junction bases: 2. Per the germline V gene, CDR1 is MGHRA and CDR2 is YSYEKL. The CDR3 runs 16 residues. The data derive from a study of Tregs in tolerant kidney transplant recipients. Related graft donors supplied nonmyeloablative bone marrow transplants, and mixed chimerism was transient. Study-wide results and limits: The most relevant donor-specific Treg TCRbeta repertoire apparently came from expansion with activated donor B cells.

Sequenced by immunoSEQ multiplex PCR; TCRdb stores in-frame clones only, minus some. The data show some 47,000 clones, roughly 87% seen once. The material was CD8+ T cells from blood (PBMCs), obtained 12 months after the transplant. This clonotype was sampled from a human patient who received a combined kidney and bone marrow transplant. Among the T cells, some may be from the graft donor. The chain recombines TRBV4-1 with TRBJ2-2; TRBD2 agrees at 11 bases. The CDR3 loop reads CASSRGTSGNTGELFF. CDR3 sequence (DNA): TGCGCCAGCAGCCGAGGGACTAGCGGGAACACCGGGGAGCTGTTTTTT.